These 27 T cell receptor beta chains were sequenced from one sample in a study of blood T cells in healthy people across ages. With a J-beta primer mix and a sample-barcoded 5' primer, a second PCR ran roughly 6 to 11 cycles. TCRdb called the 5' RACE reads again in MiXCR, with one record for every CDR3 protein. This sample has roughly 730,000 distinct CDR3 sequences, with approximately 53% found just once. Sequencing was carried out using blood. These receptor sequences come from a man aged 35 to 55 in good health.

The sample holds a few counts of this clonotype. V gene TRBV7-2 combines with J gene TRBJ2-7; D gene uncertain. Trimming removed 5 bases from V and 5 bases from J, with 13 bases in between. This CDR3 region has 13 residues. Looked up from germline, CDR1 is SGHTA and CDR2 is FQGNSA. CDR3 nucleotide sequence: TGTGCCAGCAGCCCCGGTTTCCCTCACGAGCAGTACTTC. Protein sequence: CASSPGFPHEQYF.

This chain uses TRBV7-2 with TRBJ2-5; 8 nucleotides line up with TRBD2. Germline lookup yields CDR1 SGHTA and CDR2 FQGNSA. The CDR3 loop spans 16 amino acids. J was trimmed by 3 bases and V by 3 bases; bases with no gene match: 9. The CDR3 sequence: CASSLVVGRGEETQYF. In DNA form, the CDR3 reads TGTGCCAGCAGCTTGGTAGTAGGGCGGGGGGAAGAGACCCAGTACTTC. The full variable domain, rest sourced from reference TRBV7-2 and TRBJ2-5, is GAGVSQSPSNKVTEKGKDVELRCDPISGHTALYWYRQSLGQGLEFLIYFQGNSAPDKSGLPSDRFSAERTGGSVSTLTIQRTQQEDSAVYLCASSLVVGRGEETQYFGPGTRLLVL.

The chain carries TRBV2 and TRBJ2-3; D tentatively reads TRBD1 or TRBD2 (5 bases each). V lost 6 bases and J 5 bases, leaving 21 bases between the germline ends. This CDR3 is built from 16 residues. Germline V gene lookup returns CDR1 SNHLY and CDR2 FYNNEI. The CDR3 sequence is CASSRDLLQSGDTQYF. CDR3 in DNA: TGTGCCAGCAGCCGGGACCTCCTACAGTCAGGAGATACGCAGTATTTT.

The chain has TRBV20-1 and TRBJ2-1; D tentatively fits TRBD1 or TRBD2 (5 bases each). The CDR3 is made up of 14 amino acids. V lost 3 bases to trimming and J lost 6 bases, with 15 bases between them. The germline V gene has CDR1 DFQATT and CDR2 SNEGSKA (reference sequence). CDR3 DNA: TGCAGTGCTAGTGGGGGAGACTGGACCAATGAGCAGTTCTTC. Translating it yields CSASGGDWTNEQFF.

This clonotype was counted a few times. The J gene is TRBJ2-1, the V gene TRBV20-1, with D perhaps TRBD1 (6 bases). V gave up 5 bases and J gave up 8 bases, with 10 bases separating them. Germline V CDR1 and CDR2: DFQATT, SNEGSKA (reference sequence). The CDR3 is 11 residues long. In DNA form, the CDR3 reads TGCAGTGCTCCCACAGGGTATGAGCAGTTCTTC. Its protein is CSAPTGYEQFF.

The rearrangement links TRBV29-1 to TRBJ2-1, with D possibly matching TRBD2 (5 bases). Trimming removed 0 bases at V and 0 bases at J, with 9 bases between. The germline gives CDR1 SQVTM, CDR2 ANQGSEA. CDR3 size: 15 residues. The CDR3 nucleotides read TGCAGCGTTGAAGACGGACTGTTCTCCTACAATGAGCAGTTCTTC. As protein: CSVEDGLFSYNEQFF.

The chain has TRBV6-6 and TRBJ2-1, with TRBD1 as a possible D gene (6 bases). In germline, CDR1 is MNHNY, CDR2 SVGAGI (reference sequence). The CDR3 loop spans 14 amino acids. V shed 2 bases and J shed 6 bases, with 11 bases lying between them. In DNA form, the CDR3 reads TGTGCCAGCAGTTACAGCCAGGGGTCCAATGAGCAGTTCTTC. It translates to CASSYSQGSNEQFF.

In DNA, the CDR3 is TGTGCCAGCAGTTTACACCGGGACAGGGGGAATGAGCAGTTCTTC. Protein product: CASSLHRDRGNEQFF. J is TRBJ2-1 and V is TRBV12-3 or TRBV12-4; TRBD1 matches at 11 bases. This CDR3 comprises 15 residues. The junction had 4 bases not matched to a gene; V was cut back by 2 bases and J by 7 bases.

V usage is TRBV24-1 and J usage is TRBJ1-1; no firm D call. The germline CDR1 and CDR2 sequences are KGHDR and SFDVKD. CDR3 length: 13 residues. V lost 1 base and J lost 4, with 6 bases in between. The CDR3 DNA follows: TGTGCCACCAGTGATTTTTCCGGCACTGAAGCTTTCTTT. Its translation is CATSDFSGTEAFF.

The chain has TRBV5-1 and TRBJ2-3; TRBD2 agrees at 9 bases. Germline V gene data show CDR1 as SGHRS and CDR2 as YFSETQ. J lost 0 bases, V lost 1 base, and 3 bases had no gene match. The CDR3 length is 16 residues. CDR3 in amino acids: CASSLRRGGSTDTQYF. The CDR3 coding sequence is TGCGCCAGCAGCTTGAGGCGGGGGGGAAGCACAGATACGCAGTATTTT.

The CDR3, as DNA: TGCGCCAGCAGACCTCAACCGGGACAGGGGGTCGAGACCCAGTACTTC. Protein: CASRPQPGQGVETQYF. This sequence joins TRBV5-1 and TRBJ2-5; 11 bases match TRBD1. V trimming: 5 bases; J trimming: 5 bases; junction bases outside the gene matches: 11. Germline CDR1 reads SGHRS; CDR2 reads YFSETQ. The CDR3 length is 16 residues.

This clonotype turned up a few times. This chain uses TRBV28 with TRBJ1-1; TRBD1 might be the D (6 bases). The CDR3 sequence is 13 residues long. Per the germline V gene, CDR1 is MDHEN and CDR2 is SYDVKM. Trimming took off 6 bases at V and 0 bases at J, with 8 bases between the two ends. CDR3 residues: CASRGHMNTEAFF. CDR3 coding DNA: TGTGCCAGCAGGGGACACATGAACACTGAAGCTTTCTTT. The entire variable domain, with the rest obtained from reference TRBV28 and TRBJ1-1, is as follows: DVKVTQSSRYLVKRTGEKVFLECVQDMDHENMFWYRQDPGLGLRLIYFSYDVKMKEKGDIPEGYSVSREKKERFSLILESASTNQTSMYLCASRGHMNTEAFFGQGTRLTVV.

This clonotype was recorded a few times. This chain links TRBV5-1 with TRBJ2-3; D unclear. V gave up 0 bases and J gave up 2 bases, with 10 bases separating them. The germline gives CDR1 SGHRS, CDR2 YFSETQ. The CDR3 consists of 15 residues. The CDR3 here is CASSLVGSHTDTQYF. As DNA, the CDR3 is TGCGCCAGCAGCTTGGTTGGGTCCCACACAGATACGCAGTATTTT.

As DNA, the CDR3 is TGCGCCAGCAGCTTGGATAGCGGGAGGTACAATGAGCAGTTCTTC. It codes for CASSLDSGRYNEQFF. The V gene is TRBV5-1, the J gene TRBJ2-1; TRBD2 aligns across 10 bases. The CDR3 is made up of 15 amino acids. The germline gives CDR1 SGHRS, CDR2 YFSETQ. With V trimmed by 0 bases and J by 4 bases, 1 base remained unmatched.

The chain links TRBV27 to TRBJ1-5; D gene ambiguous. Germline CDR1 is MNHEY and CDR2 is SMNVEV (reference sequence). The CDR3 runs to 15 residues. Trimming took off 3 bases at V and 0 bases at J, with 9 bases between the two ends. CDR3 protein: CASSFLPYSNQPQHF. The CDR3 DNA reads TGTGCCAGCAGTTTTTTACCCTATAGCAATCAGCCCCAGCATTTT.

V is TRBV5-1 and J is TRBJ2-3; D is ambiguous. The germline V gene encodes CDR1 SGHRS and CDR2 YFSETQ. The CDR3 consists of 15 residues. V was cut by 0 bases and J by 5 bases, with 13 bases left in between. CDR3 in amino acids: CASSLEERRVDTQYF. The CDR3, as DNA: TGCGCCAGCAGCTTGGAGGAGCGAAGGGTAGATACGCAGTATTTT.

The sample holds a few counts of this clonotype. CDR3 nucleotide sequence: TGTGCCAGCAGTCCTTCTGTAGGACAGGGGCTTTTAGAGACCCAGTACTTC. As protein: CASSPSVGQGLLETQYF. This chain joins TRBV28 and TRBJ2-5; 9 bases fit TRBD1. V dropped 5 bases and J dropped 4; count of bases not matched to a gene: 14. Germline loops: CDR1 MDHEN, CDR2 SYDVKM. The CDR3 spans 17 residues.

This clonotype was detected only a few times. The chain recombines TRBV20-1 with TRBJ2-1; D may match TRBD1 or TRBD2 (7 bases each). The V gene's germline CDR1 is DFQATT and CDR2 SNEGSKA (reference sequence). The CDR3 length is 15 residues. V was trimmed by 2 bases and J by 8 bases, leaving 19 bases between them. The chain's CDR3 is CSARSGQVGGDEQFF. CDR3 DNA sequence: TGCAGTGCTAGATCCGGACAGGTGGGGGGGGATGAGCAGTTCTTC.

The chain employs TRBV6-1 and TRBJ2-7, with TRBD1 matching over 7 bases. The CDR3 is 16 amino acids. In germline, CDR1 is MNHNS, CDR2 SASEGT. The J segment lost 3 bases and the V segment lost 6 bases, leaving 14 bases of the junction unmatched. The CDR3: CASSRPLTQGVYEQYF. In nucleotides, the CDR3 is TGTGCCAGCAGCCGTCCTCTTACGCAGGGGGTCTACGAGCAGTACTTC.

The genes are TRBV6-1 and TRBJ2-3; TRBD1 might be the D (6 bases). Per the germline V gene, CDR1 is MNHNS and CDR2 is SASEGT. V was trimmed by 5 bases and J by 5 bases, leaving 11 bases between them. The length of the CDR3 is 13 residues. CDR3 sequence: CASSHRAGDTQYF. In DNA form, the CDR3 reads TGTGCCAGCAGTCACAGGGCGGGAGATACGCAGTATTTT.

This clonotype was found many times. The chain combines TRBV28 with TRBJ2-3, with D possibly matching TRBD2 (5 bases). This CDR3 is built from 16 residues. V was cut by 4 bases and J by 6 bases, with 20 bases left in between. The germline V gene encodes CDR1 MDHEN and CDR2 SYDVKM. CDR3: CASSSEGPLPGDTQYF. In DNA, the CDR3 is TGTGCCAGCAGTTCTGAGGGCCCTCTCCCCGGGGATACGCAGTATTTT.

The gene calls are TRBV12-3 or TRBV12-4 and TRBJ1-5; no definite D call. Trimming pared 5 bases from V and 7 bases from J, leaving 9 bases between. This CDR3 spans 12 amino acids. The CDR3 loop reads CASSTRIQPQHF. CDR3 nucleotide sequence: TGTGCCAGCAGTACACGAATCCAGCCCCAGCATTTT.

This sequence joins TRBV20-1 and TRBJ2-3; D not certain. The CDR3 covers 13 residues. Trimming took 5 bases from V and 1 from J, leaving 10 bases between them. In germline, CDR1 is DFQATT, CDR2 SNEGSKA (reference sequence). This CDR3 is CSAQLVGTDTQYF. For the CDR3, the DNA is TGCAGTGCTCAATTGGTAGGCACAGATACGCAGTATTTT.

The chain employs TRBV10-3 and TRBJ2-3; TRBD2 matches at 10 bases. The CDR3 is made up of 15 amino acids. Germline V gene data show CDR1 as ENHRY and CDR2 as SYGVKD. The trim removed 11 bases at V and 6 bases at J, leaving 14 bases unmatched. The chain's CDR3 is CAAAPSGSTSDTQYF. DNA for the CDR3: TGTGCCGCTGCTCCTAGCGGGAGTACTTCTGATACGCAGTATTTT.

V gene TRBV28 combines with J gene TRBJ2-7; TRBD1 agrees at 10 bases. Looked up from germline, CDR1 is MDHEN and CDR2 is SYDVKM. This CDR3 is 12 amino acids long. Germline trimming cut 8 bases from V and 7 bases from J; bases unmatched to any gene: 5. CDR3 amino acids: CASGTGDLEQYF. The CDR3 DNA is TGTGCCAGCGGGACAGGGGACCTGGAGCAGTACTTC.

The chain recombines TRBV6-5 with TRBJ2-4; 10 nucleotides match TRBD1. Trimming at V came to 2 bases and at J to 13 bases, leaving 8 bases not matched to a gene. The CDR3 is made up of 14 amino acids. CDR1 MNHEY and CDR2 SVGAGI come from the germline V gene. The CDR3 reads CASSYAPGQGTQYF. The CDR3 nucleotides are TGTGCCAGCAGTTACGCTCCGGGACAGGGGACGCAGTACTTC.

The chain combines TRBV7-9 with TRBJ2-4, with TRBD1 matching 10 bases. The trim removed 5 bases at V and 1 base at J, leaving 5 bases unmatched. Per the germline V gene, CDR1 is SEHNR and CDR2 is FQNEAQ (reference sequence). The CDR3 runs 16 residues. CDR3: CASSHGQGVAKNIQYF. The CDR3 DNA reads as TGTGCCAGCAGCCACGGACAGGGGGTTGCCAAAAACATTCAGTACTTC.